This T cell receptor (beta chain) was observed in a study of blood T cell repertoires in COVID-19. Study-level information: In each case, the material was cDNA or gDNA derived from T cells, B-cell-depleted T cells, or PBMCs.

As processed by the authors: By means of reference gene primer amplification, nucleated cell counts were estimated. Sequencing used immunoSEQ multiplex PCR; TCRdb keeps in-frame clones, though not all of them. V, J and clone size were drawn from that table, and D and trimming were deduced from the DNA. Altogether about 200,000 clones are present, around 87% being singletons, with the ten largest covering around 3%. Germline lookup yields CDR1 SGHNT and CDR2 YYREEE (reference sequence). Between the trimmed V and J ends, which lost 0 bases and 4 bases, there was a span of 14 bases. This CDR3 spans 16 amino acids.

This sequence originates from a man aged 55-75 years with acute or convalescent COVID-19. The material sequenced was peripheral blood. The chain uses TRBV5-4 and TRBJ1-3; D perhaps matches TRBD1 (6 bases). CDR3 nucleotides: TGTGCCAGCAGCTTGGAATCTCAGGGGACGGGAAACACCATATATTTT. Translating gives CASSLESQGTGNTIYF. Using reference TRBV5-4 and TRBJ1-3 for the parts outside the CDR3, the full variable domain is ETGVTQSPTHLIKTRGQQVTLRCSSQSGHNTVSWYQQALGQGPQFIFQYYREEENGRGNFPPRFSGLQFPNYSSELNVNALELDDSALYLCASSLESQGTGNTIYFGEGSWLTVV.